This T cell receptor (beta chain) was retrieved from a study of T cells in Graves' hyperthyroidism and ophthalmopathy. Study results and caveats: Classification by a 13 V-J model distinguished ophthalmopathy from stable hyperthyroidism.

Authors of the study amplified TCR beta CDR3 regions from RNA transcripts. The study used the HTBI primer set for a first-round RT-PCR of the TCR CDR3. In TCRdb, the multiplex PCR reads were re-called with MiXCR into one record per CDR3 protein. The sample lists over 650,000 distinct CDR3 sequences; over 40% were seen once. This clonotype was detected once. The antigen remains unidentified. CDR3 length: 15 residues. Deletions cut 0 bases from V and 3 bases from J, with 9 bases between. Per germline, CDR1 SGHRS and CDR2 YFSETQ. Thyroid ultrasound, orbital computed tomography, clinical symptoms, and serum thyroxine and TRAb underpinned diagnoses.

This sequence originates from an adult man with Graves' disease, either hyperthyroidism or ophthalmopathy (not recorded which). Input material: peripheral blood or thyroid tissue (not recorded which). The rearrangement uses TRBV5-1 and TRBJ1-4; tentative D call: TRBD1 (6 bases). CDR3 sequence reads: CASSLAGASNEKLFF. The DNA of the CDR3 is TGCGCCAGCAGCTTGGCGGGGGCCTCTAATGAAAAACTGTTTTTT.